Here is one TCR beta chain with its context. What it binds is unknown. Donors each provided 9.5 to 10 milliliters of peripheral blood. These data are taken from a study of blood T cells in healthy people across ages. Study outcomes and limitations: Unknown CMV status may confound age-related changes in expanded clones.

After removal of 7 bases from V and 5 bases from J, the junction contained 4 bases not matched to a gene. Germline V gives CDR1 SQVTM, CDR2 ANQGSEA. The CDR3 contains 12 residues. A sample-barcoded 5' primer and a J-beta primer mix were used in a second PCR of roughly 6 to 12 cycles. One entry per CDR3 protein, called by TCRdb with MiXCR from the 5' RACE reads. Here the sample spans about 780,000 distinct CDR3 sequences, about 42% being singletons. The sequenced sample was blood. The source of this sequence is an elderly man in good health. The V and J genes are TRBV29-1 and TRBJ2-3; 9 bases agree with TRBD1. For the CDR3, the DNA is TGCAGCGGACAGGGGGGCGAAGATACGCAGTATTTT. Its protein product is CSGQGGEDTQYF.